Below, 25 T cell receptor beta chains from the same sample are listed, as sequenced in a study of liver allograft versus peripheral blood T cells. Study-wide background: A comparison was made between T cell receptor repertoires in transplanted livers and those in recipients' peripheral blood.

TCRdb used MiXCR to reprocess the reads, holding one entry per CDR3 protein. Among more than 3,000 distinct CDR3 sequences listed, over 12% were seen once. Receptors originate from a human patient who had a liver transplant. Some of the T cells might come from the graft donor.

V and J are TRBV20-1 and TRBJ1-2, with 7 bases that match TRBD1. Germline V CDR1 and CDR2: DFQATT, SNEGSKA (reference sequence). This CDR3 region has 13 residues. Trimming took 6 bases from V and 5 from J; bases not matched to a gene: 9. DNA for the CDR3: TGCAGTGCCGCGGACAGGTTGGGGTATGGCTACACCTTC. This codes for CSAADRLGYGYTF.

This clonotype was seen ten or more times. This chain connects TRBV7-9 to TRBJ2-7, with TRBD1 matching 10 bases. Germline-derived CDR1 and CDR2 are SEHNR and FQNEAQ (reference sequence). CDR3 length equals 15 residues. V dropped 2 bases and J dropped 9; count of bases not matched to a gene: 10. The CDR3 nucleotides are TGTGCCAGCAGCTTAACCCTTGGCGGGACAGGGGTGCAGTACTTC. Translated: CASSLTLGGTGVQYF.

This clonotype is classed as medium-sized. This chain joins TRBV29-1 and TRBJ1-3; 10 positions match TRBD1. The CDR3 spans 16 residues. Trimming at V came to 6 bases and at J to 0 bases, leaving 8 bases not matched to a gene. CDR1 is SQVTM and CDR2 is ANQGSEA in the germline V gene. This CDR3 is CSVTPDRGFSGNTIYF. In DNA, the CDR3 is TGCAGCGTCACCCCGGACAGGGGGTTCTCTGGAAACACCATATATTTT. Full variable domain (rest looked up from reference TRBV29-1 and TRBJ1-3): SAVISQKPSRDICQRGTSLTIQCQVDSQVTMMFWYRQQPGQSLTLIATANQGSEATYESGFVIDKFPISRPNLTFSTLTVSNMSPEDSSIYLCSVTPDRGFSGNTIYFGEGSWLTVV.

This clonotype rates as large. The V and J genes are TRBV15 and TRBJ1-6; D ambiguous. CDR3 length equals 14 residues. Germline CDR1 is LNHNV and CDR2 is YYDKDF (reference sequence). V lost 2 bases, J lost 4 bases, and 6 bases lay in between. The CDR3 region is CATSRQSYNSPLHF. As DNA, the CDR3 is TGTGCCACCAGCAGACAGAGTTATAATTCACCCCTCCACTTT.

In its sample, this clonotype is medium-sized (0.01 to 0.1%). The CDR3 loop reads CASNRGLSTDTQYF. The CDR3, as DNA: TGTGCCAGCAATCGGGGGCTCAGCACAGATACGCAGTATTTT. The chain combines TRBV6-2 or TRBV6-3 with TRBJ2-3; the D gene could be TRBD1 or TRBD2 (6 bases each). Germline CDR1 reads MNHEY; CDR2 reads SVGEGT. This CDR3 is built from 14 residues. Deletions cut 7 bases from V and 0 bases from J, with 11 bases between.

Comments on this clonotype: A much larger clone is a single base away; this may be a read error. It is likely a read error, because the conserved phenylalanine at the end of the CDR3 is missing. V gene TRBV25-1 combines with J gene TRBJ2-1; 8 bases align to TRBD2. Germline V gene lookup returns CDR1 MGHDK and CDR2 SYGVNS. The CDR3 is 16 amino acids. J gave up 3 bases and V 1 base, and 5 bases lay outside the gene matches. The CDR3 region is CASSESEGLVYNEQFL. The CDR3 nucleotides read TGTGCCAGCAGTGAATCGGAGGGACTAGTCTACAATGAGCAGTTCTTA.

This clonotype was recorded at least ten times. The genes are TRBV19 and TRBJ1-5, with D hard to call. This CDR3 has 13 amino acids. The V and J ends lost 5 bases and 0 bases respectively, with 5 bases between them. Germline CDR1 and CDR2: LNHDA and SQIVND (reference sequence). The CDR3 bases are TGTGCCAGTAGTCTAGGTAGCAATCAGCCCCAGCATTTT. Translation: CASSLGSNQPQHF. Full variable domain (remainder filled in from reference TRBV19 and TRBJ1-5): DGGITQSPKYLFRKEGQNVTLSCEQNLNHDAMYWYRQDPGQGLRLIYYSQIVNDFQKGDIAEGYSVSREKKESFPLTVTSAQKNPTAFYLCASSLGSNQPQHFGDGTRLSIL.

This clonotype rates as medium-sized. This chain links TRBV6-6 with TRBJ1-4, with D perhaps TRBD1 (6 bases). Trimming took off 2 bases at V and 3 bases at J, with 7 bases between the two ends. This CDR3 comprises 14 residues. Germline V gene sequence: CDR1 MNHNY, CDR2 SVGAGI (reference sequence). CDR3 sequence reads: CASSYGTPNEKLFF. CDR3 in DNA: TGTGCCAGCAGTTACGGGACACCTAATGAAAAACTGTTTTTT.

The CDR3 region has the DNA TGTGCCAGCAGCATTCCATCAGGGGGCAGCGAGCAGTACTTC. It codes for CASSIPSGGSEQYF. This chain joins TRBV11-2 and TRBJ2-7, with 8 nucleotides matching TRBD1. The CDR3 sequence is 14 residues long. With 5 bases clipped from V and 6 bases from J, the junction kept 9 bases outside the gene matches. Germline loops: CDR1 SGHAT, CDR2 FQNNGV.

The chain recombines TRBV27 with TRBJ1-1; D unresolved. The CDR3 contains 15 residues. Germline-derived CDR1 and CDR2 are MNHEY and SMNVEV (reference sequence). Trimming pared 3 bases from V and 1 base from J, leaving 12 bases between. The CDR3: CASSFSTLGNTEAFF. Written as DNA, the CDR3 is TGTGCCAGCAGTTTTTCTACTCTGGGGAACACTGAAGCTTTCTTT.

This clonotype has only a few counts. The rearrangement uses TRBV11-2 and TRBJ1-6, with unresolved D. Between the trimmed V and J ends, which lost 4 bases and 8 bases, there was a span of 3 bases. This CDR3 region has 11 residues. Germline CDR1 SGHAT, CDR2 FQNNGV. CDR3 loop: CASSSYSPLHF. CDR3 nucleotides: TGTGCCAGCAGCTCGTATTCACCCCTCCACTTT.

The chain recombines TRBV7-9 with TRBJ1-5; no clear D. The length of the CDR3 is 14 residues. V lost 4 bases to trimming and J lost 4 bases, with 11 bases between them. Germline CDR1 reads SEHNR; CDR2 reads FQNEAQ (reference sequence). The CDR3, as DNA: TGTGCCAGCAGCTCTAATGTTAAGAATCAGCCCCAGCATTTT. This gives the protein CASSSNVKNQPQHF.

By sample share, this clonotype is medium-sized. The chain links TRBV28 to TRBJ1-2, with D perhaps TRBD1 (5 bases). The CDR3 is made up of 13 amino acids. V was cut by 2 bases and J by 12 bases, with 16 bases left in between. CDR1 is MDHEN, CDR2 SYDVKM, per germline. CDR3 DNA: TGTGCCAGCAGTTTAGGCCAGGGTATATCCCACACCTTC. Encoded protein: CASSLGQGISHTF.

Note on this clonotype: This may be a read error: a much more frequent sequence differs by one nucleotide. The chain employs TRBV20-1 and TRBJ2-3, with TRBD2 matching 9 bases. Germline assignment: CDR1 DFQATT and CDR2 SNEGSKA (reference sequence). The trim removed 6 bases at V and 9 bases at J, leaving 10 bases unmatched. CDR3 length equals 13 residues. The CDR3 DNA follows: TGCAGTGCCAGTTCGACTAGCGGAGAAACGCAGTATTTT. It encodes CSASSTSGETQYF.

This clonotype was found a few times. The rearrangement joins TRBV12-3 or TRBV12-4 to TRBJ2-7; the D is unclear. The length of the CDR3 is 13 residues. V lost 2 bases and J 6 bases, leaving 11 bases between the germline ends. The DNA of the CDR3 is TGTGCCAGCAGTTTAAACTGGGTAGGCGAGCAGTACTTC. It specifies CASSLNWVGEQYF.

This clonotype is termed medium-sized. The V call is TRBV5-5, the J call TRBJ1-2; D unresolved. Trimming removed 4 bases at V and 2 bases at J, with 9 bases between. CDR3 length equals 13 residues. Looked up from germline, CDR1 is SGHKS and CDR2 is YYEKEE (reference sequence). The CDR3 is CASSVEGNYGYTF. CDR3 coding DNA: TGTGCCAGCAGCGTCGAGGGCAACTATGGCTACACCTTC. Filled out from reference TRBV5-5 and TRBJ1-2, the complete variable domain reads DAGVTQSPTHLIKTRGQQVTLRCSPISGHKSVSWYQQVLGQGPQFIFQYYEKEERGRGNFPDRFSARQFPNYSSELNVNALLLGDSALYLCASSVEGNYGYTFGSGTRLTVV.

This clonotype is deemed medium-sized. The chain couples TRBV12-3 or TRBV12-4 to TRBJ1-2, with 8 bases identical to TRBD1. With 5 bases clipped from V and 3 bases from J, the junction kept 8 bases outside the gene matches. This CDR3 has 15 residues. The CDR3 reads CASSRQGFVHYGYTF. The CDR3 nucleotides are TGTGCCAGCAGTAGACAGGGGTTTGTGCACTATGGCTACACCTTC.

This clonotype was found many times. This chain links TRBV6-2 or TRBV6-3 with TRBJ1-2; a possible D gene is TRBD1 (6 bases). CDR1 and CDR2 from the germline V gene are MNHEY and SVGEGT. This CDR3 region has 14 residues. Trimming pared 4 bases from V and 7 bases from J, leaving 16 bases between. CDR3 sequence: CASSFDRRSGGYTF. CDR3 nucleotides: TGTGCCAGCAGTTTCGACAGGCGTTCGGGTGGCTACACCTTC.

The J gene is TRBJ2-3, the V gene TRBV5-1, with D tentatively TRBD1 (6 bases). From germline, CDR1 is SGHRS and CDR2 YFSETQ. Trimming cost V 3 bases and J 5 bases, with 19 bases left between them. The CDR3 runs 16 residues. CDR3 region: CASSSGHADSVDTQYF. CDR3 DNA: TGCGCCAGCAGCTCGGGACATGCGGATTCTGTAGATACGCAGTATTTT.

By share of the sample, this clonotype is medium-sized. This chain links TRBV6-5 with TRBJ2-1; D possibly corresponds to TRBD2 (6 bases). V lost 0 bases and J 9 bases, leaving 9 bases between the germline ends. Germline V gene sequence: CDR1 MNHEY, CDR2 SVGAGI. CDR3 length: 13 residues. CDR3 in amino acids: CASSYSQRVEQFF. CDR3 DNA sequence: TGTGCCAGCAGTTACTCCCAGCGGGTTGAGCAGTTCTTC.

This clonotype is labeled as medium-sized. The chain uses TRBV27 and TRBJ2-3; D call uncertain. The CDR3 extends over 13 amino acids. Germline CDR1 MNHEY, CDR2 SMNVEV (reference sequence). Trimming shortened V by 5 bases and J by 3 bases, and 9 bases separated the two germline ends. This CDR3 reads CASSPMVTDTQYF. The CDR3 bases are TGTGCCAGCAGTCCCATGGTGACAGATACGCAGTATTTT.

Only a few counts were recorded for this clonotype. The rearrangement joins TRBV6-1 to TRBJ2-5; D could derive from TRBD1 or TRBD2 (6 bases each). The CDR3 runs to 14 residues. The V end was cut by 7 bases, the J end by 0 bases, with 12 bases between. Germline V CDR1 and CDR2: MNHNS, SASEGT. The DNA for the CDR3 is TGTGCCAGCATCGAGGGGGGAAACCAAGAGACCCAGTACTTC. It is translated as CASIEGGNQETQYF.

By sample share, this clonotype is medium-sized. The chain uses TRBV28 and TRBJ2-5; 11 nucleotides match TRBD2. The CDR3 spans 16 residues. V lost 6 bases to trimming and J lost 3 bases; unmatched junction nucleotides: 9. Germline V gene data show CDR1 as MDHEN and CDR2 as SYDVKM. For the CDR3, the DNA is TGTGCCAGCAGGCGTACTAGCGGGAGAAGGGAAGAGACCCAGTACTTC. Encoded protein: CASRRTSGRREETQYF.

This clonotype counts as medium-sized (0.01 to 0.1%). The chain carries TRBV28 and TRBJ2-7; TRBD2 matches 7 bases. CDR1 and CDR2 (germline): MDHEN, SYDVKM. This CDR3 spans 16 amino acids. Losses at the gene ends were 1 base for V and 2 bases for J; bases not matched to a gene: 8. In DNA, the CDR3 is TGTGCCAGCAGTTTATCGGGGGGACTCTGGACCTACGAGCAGTACTTC. This gives the protein CASSLSGGLWTYEQYF. The whole variable domain, remainder taken from reference TRBV28 and TRBJ2-7, is DVKVTQSSRYLVKRTGEKVFLECVQDMDHENMFWYRQDPGLGLRLIYFSYDVKMKEKGDIPEGYSVSREKKERFSLILESASTNQTSMYLCASSLSGGLWTYEQYFGPGTRLTVT.

The chain is built from TRBV27 and TRBJ2-5, with TRBD2 matching 14 bases. This CDR3 spans 16 amino acids. With V trimmed by 5 bases and J by 5 bases, 7 bases remained unmatched. The germline gives CDR1 MNHEY, CDR2 SMNVEV (reference sequence). CDR3 protein: CASSTRLAGGPETQYF. As DNA, the CDR3 is TGTGCCAGCAGTACGCGACTAGCGGGAGGGCCGGAGACCCAGTACTTC.